The following is a T cell receptor (beta chain) sequence with its context. The repertoire was sequenced with immunoSEQ multiplex PCR; TCRdb's copy has only in-frame clones and lacks some. The sample yields about 97,000 clones, more than 75% seen once. This entry belongs to a study of blood T cell repertoires in COVID-19. CDR3 length equals 17 residues. The trim removed 4 bases at V and 0 bases at J, leaving 10 bases unmatched. CDR1 is SGHRS, CDR2 YFSETQ, per germline. Specimen: peripheral blood. The chain joins TRBV5-1 to TRBJ1-3, with TRBD1 identical over 7 bases. The sequence derives from a human donor in a cohort sampled during active COVID-19. CDR3 protein: CASSLGTAGGSGNTIYF. The CDR3 bases are TGCGCCAGCAGCCTCGGGACAGCCGGTGGCTCTGGAAACACCATATATTTT.